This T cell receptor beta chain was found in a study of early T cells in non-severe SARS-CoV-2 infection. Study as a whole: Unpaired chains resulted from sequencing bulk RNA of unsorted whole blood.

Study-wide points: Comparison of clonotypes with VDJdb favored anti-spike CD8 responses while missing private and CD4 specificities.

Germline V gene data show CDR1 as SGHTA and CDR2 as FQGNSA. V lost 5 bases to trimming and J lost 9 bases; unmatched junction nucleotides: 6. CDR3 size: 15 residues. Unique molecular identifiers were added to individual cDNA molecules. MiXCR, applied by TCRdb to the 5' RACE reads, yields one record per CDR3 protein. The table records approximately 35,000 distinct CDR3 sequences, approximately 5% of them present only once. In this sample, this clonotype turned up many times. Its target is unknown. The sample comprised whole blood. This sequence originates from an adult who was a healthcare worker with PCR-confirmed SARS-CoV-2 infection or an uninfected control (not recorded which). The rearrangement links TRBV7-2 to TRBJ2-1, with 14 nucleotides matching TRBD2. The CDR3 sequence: CASSTGLAGGREQFF. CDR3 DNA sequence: TGTGCCAGCAGCACCGGACTAGCGGGGGGCCGTGAGCAGTTCTTC. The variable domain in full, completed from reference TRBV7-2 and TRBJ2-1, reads GAGVSQSPSNKVTEKGKDVELRCDPISGHTALYWYRQSLGQGLEFLIYFQGNSAPDKSGLPSDRFSAERTGGSVSTLTIQRTQQEDSAVYLCASSTGLAGGREQFFGPGTRLTVL.